Each of the 20 T cell receptor beta chains below was sequenced from the same sample in a study of cytomegalovirus exposure and HLA in healthy donors (dated by TCRdb to about 2017). Library preparation was by the immunoSEQ multiplex PCR assay. Sourced from immuneACCESS, this table was stored by TCRdb with only in-frame sequences that have V and J called. A share of the clones is absent; for the studies checked, an unresolved V gene accounts for under half, and the remainder has no known explanation. Across this sample there are more than 55,000 clones, with around 92% seen only once. The ten largest clones capture 1% to 1.5% of the sample. Source material: PBMCs. All receptors come from a woman aged 18-30 years in good health and CMV-seronegative.

V and J are TRBV13 and TRBJ2-1, with TRBD2 identical over 13 bases. The length of the CDR3 is 18 residues. V was pared by 5 bases and J by 4 bases, with 11 bases of the junction left unmatched. Germline CDR1 PRHDT, CDR2 FYEKMQ (reference sequence). CDR3 bases: TGTGCCAGCAGCCCCCGTCCGGGACTAGCGGGGAGATACAATGAGCAGTTCTTC. Residues: CASSPRPGLAGRYNEQFF.

V and J are TRBV11-2 and TRBJ2-7; no clear D. Trimming removed 5 bases at V and 0 bases at J, with 14 bases between. Germline CDR1 and CDR2: SGHAT and FQNNGV. The CDR3 is 15 amino acids. The CDR3 loop reads CASSPGPDPSYEQYF. In nucleotides, the CDR3 is TGTGCCAGCAGCCCAGGCCCCGACCCCTCCTACGAGCAGTACTTC.

This CDR3 reads CSVRETSGVEQYF. CDR3 nucleotide sequence: TGCAGCGTCCGGGAAACTAGCGGGGTGGAGCAGTACTTC. The rearrangement uses TRBV29-1 and TRBJ2-7; 10 bases agree with TRBD2. This CDR3 is built from 13 residues. Losses at the gene ends were 6 bases for V and 7 bases for J; bases not matched to a gene: 9. CDR1 is SQVTM and CDR2 is ANQGSEA in the germline V gene.

The J gene is TRBJ2-7, the V gene TRBV13; D uncertain. The CDR3 runs 16 residues. Trimming pared 3 bases from V and 0 bases from J, leaving 15 bases between. CDR1 is PRHDT, CDR2 FYEKMQ, per germline (reference sequence). The CDR3 DNA is TGTGCCAGCAGCTTTAGCCTGGTAGGTGACTCCTACGAGCAGTACTTC. Translating gives CASSFSLVGDSYEQYF.

The V and J genes are TRBV2 and TRBJ2-1; 11 nucleotides match TRBD2. CDR3 length: 15 amino acids. Germline lookup yields CDR1 SNHLY and CDR2 FYNNEI. With 6 bases clipped from V and 2 bases from J, the junction kept 3 bases outside the gene matches. The CDR3: CASRETSGAYNEQFF. The CDR3 coding sequence is TGTGCCAGCAGAGAGACTAGCGGGGCCTACAATGAGCAGTTCTTC. The full variable domain, with the rest looked up from reference TRBV2 and TRBJ2-1, is EPEVTQTPSHQVTQMGQEVILRCVPISNHLYFYWYRQILGQKVEFLVSFYNNEISEKSEIFDDQFSVERPDGSNFTLKIRSTKLEDSAMYFCASRETSGAYNEQFFGPGTRLTVL.

The chain uses TRBV7-9 and TRBJ2-6, with a possible D match to TRBD1 (5 bases). Trimming left V 2 bases short and J 1 base short, with 6 bases between. The CDR3 consists of 15 residues. Germline assignment: CDR1 SEHNR and CDR2 FQNEAQ (reference sequence). CDR3 in amino acids: CASSLPGSGANVLTF. The CDR3, as DNA: TGTGCCAGCAGCTTACCAGGGTCTGGGGCCAACGTCCTGACTTTC.

The J gene is TRBJ2-2, the V gene TRBV28; TRBD2 might be the D (6 bases). The CDR3 contains 13 residues. The V and J ends lost 5 bases and 6 bases respectively, with 10 bases between them. The V gene's germline CDR1 is MDHEN and CDR2 SYDVKM. CDR3 nucleotides: TGTGCCAGCAGTCGACTAGTCCCCGGGGAGCTGTTTTTT. It yields the protein CASSRLVPGELFF.

This clone was seen only a few times. The chain has TRBV7-9 and TRBJ1-2; 7 nucleotides align to TRBD1. The CDR3 totals 14 residues. Germline CDR1 and CDR2: SEHNR and FQNEAQ (reference sequence). V was clipped by 4 bases and J by 4 bases; unmatched bases: 6. CDR3 sequence: CASSSRDRFYGYTF. CDR3 DNA: TGTGCCAGCAGCTCCCGGGACAGATTCTATGGCTACACCTTC.

The chain employs TRBV7-6 and TRBJ2-2; 9 positions agree with TRBD2. This CDR3 spans 17 amino acids. Trimming cost V 5 bases and J 0 bases; bases outside gene matches: 7. From germline, CDR1 is SGHVS and CDR2 FNYEAQ. CDR3 in DNA: TGTGCCAGCAGCCCGACGACTAGCGGCGCGAACACCGGGGAGCTGTTTTTT. It codes for CASSPTTSGANTGELFF.

The chain uses TRBV2 and TRBJ2-1; D may be TRBD1 (6 bases). The CDR3 loop spans 15 amino acids. Germline loops: CDR1 SNHLY, CDR2 FYNNEI. The V and J ends lost 6 bases and 0 bases respectively, with 12 bases between them. The DNA of the CDR3 is TGTGCCAGCAGGGCGGACAGTAGCTCCTACAATGAGCAGTTCTTC. The encoded protein is CASRADSSSYNEQFF.

This chain connects TRBV28 to TRBJ2-1, with 7 positions matching TRBD1. This CDR3 has 15 amino acids. Germline CDR1 is MDHEN and CDR2 is SYDVKM. Trimming took 6 bases from V and 6 from J; bases not matched to a gene: 11. The CDR3 DNA follows: TGTGCCAGCAGCCCATTCCAAGACAGGGTCAATGAGCAGTTCTTC. Amino acids: CASSPFQDRVNEQFF.

The count of this clone is one. The rearrangement joins TRBV11-2 to TRBJ2-7; 7 positions match TRBD1. This CDR3 spans 15 amino acids. The V segment lost 2 bases and the J segment 1 base; nucleotides outside the gene matches: 5. Germline CDR1 reads SGHAT; CDR2 reads FQNNGV. The CDR3 DNA is TGTGCCAGCAGCTTAACCCCGGACAGGTCCTACGAGCAGTACTTC. Residues: CASSLTPDRSYEQYF.

This rearrangement joins TRBV28 to TRBJ2-1, with D possibly TRBD2 on 6 matching bases. The CDR3 contains 14 residues. The V end lost 11 bases, the J end lost 8 bases, and 22 bases lay between the germline ends. Germline-derived CDR1 and CDR2 are MDHEN and SYDVKM. CDR3 protein: CALSGRDWDDEQFF. The CDR3 DNA reads TGTGCCCTTAGTGGGCGGGATTGGGACGATGAGCAGTTCTTC.

This clone appeared a single time. V is TRBV27 and J is TRBJ2-1; D is unresolved. CDR1 is MNHEY, CDR2 SMNVEV, per germline (reference sequence). V was trimmed by 5 bases and J by 0 bases, leaving 11 bases between them. The CDR3 spans 15 residues. The CDR3 bases are TGTGCCAGCAGTCCTCCTTTCTACTCCTACAATGAGCAGTTCTTC. As protein: CASSPPFYSYNEQFF.

The chain has TRBV27 and TRBJ2-3; D unresolved. The CDR3 loop spans 12 amino acids. Trimming took 6 bases from V and 2 from J, leaving 6 bases between them. Germline CDR1 is MNHEY and CDR2 is SMNVEV (reference sequence). The CDR3 loop reads CASRGVTDTQYF. The CDR3 DNA reads as TGTGCCAGCAGGGGCGTCACAGATACGCAGTATTTT.

This clone has only a few counts. The rearrangement links TRBV30 to TRBJ2-7; a weak D match, TRBD2 (7 bases). V lost 4 bases and J lost 2, with 18 bases in between. There are 15 residues in the CDR3. Germline CDR1 is GTSNPN and CDR2 is SVGIG (reference sequence). The DNA of the CDR3 is TGTGCCTGGACTCGAGGGGGGGTAGCGACCTACGAGCAGTACTTC. This gives the protein CAWTRGGVATYEQYF.

This clone has more than one count but fewer than ten. The chain couples TRBV29-1 to TRBJ2-1; 9 bases fit TRBD2. The ends lost 0 bases at V and 9 bases at J; junction bases unmatched: 0. Looked up from germline, CDR1 is SQVTM and CDR2 is ANQGSEA. The CDR3 is 12 residues long. DNA of the CDR3: TGCAGCGTTGAAGAGACTAGCGGTGAGCAGTTCTTC. This encodes CSVEETSGEQFF.

The CDR3 reads CASSMTSGGASEQFF. In DNA, the CDR3 is TGTGCCAGTAGTATGACTAGCGGGGGGGCTAGTGAGCAGTTCTTC. J is TRBJ2-1 and V is TRBV19; 14 bases match TRBD2. Germline lookup yields CDR1 LNHDA and CDR2 SQIVND (reference sequence). This CDR3 comprises 15 residues. The V gene end was trimmed by 3 bases and the J gene end by 9 bases; junction bases not matched to a gene: 4.

A single count supports this clone. The chain combines TRBV27 with TRBJ2-7; 10 bases are a match to TRBD1. This CDR3 contains 13 residues. The V gene end was trimmed by 2 bases and the J gene end by 6 bases; junction bases not matched to a gene: 1. CDR1 is MNHEY and CDR2 is SMNVEV in the germline V gene (reference sequence). The CDR3 nucleotides read TGTGCCAGCAGTTTAGGACAGGGGGGCGAGCAGTACTTC. Translated: CASSLGQGGEQYF.

With respect to this clone: Sequence at one end of the junction differs from germline and may be a read error. The CDR3 coding sequence is TGTGCCAGCAGCCTCCGGACAGGTGCCGGGGGATTCCTCTTT. It is translated as CASSLRTGAGGFLF. V gene TRBV6-5 combines with J gene TRBJ1-1, with 7 bases that match TRBD1. Germline assignment: CDR1 MNHEY and CDR2 SVGAGI. The CDR3 runs 14 residues.